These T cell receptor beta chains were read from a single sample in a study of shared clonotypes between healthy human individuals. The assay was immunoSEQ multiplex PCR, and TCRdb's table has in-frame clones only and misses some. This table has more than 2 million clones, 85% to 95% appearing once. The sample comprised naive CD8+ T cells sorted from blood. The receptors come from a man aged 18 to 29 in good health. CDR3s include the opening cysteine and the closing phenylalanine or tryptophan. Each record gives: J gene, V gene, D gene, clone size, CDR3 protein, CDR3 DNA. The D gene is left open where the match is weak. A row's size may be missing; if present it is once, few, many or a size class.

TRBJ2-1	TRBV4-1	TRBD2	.	CASSQGSAGGPYEQFF	TGCGCCAGCAGCCAAGGATCCGCGGGGGGGCCCTACGAGCAGTTCTTC
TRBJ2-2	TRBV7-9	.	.	CASSLPAEGFGELFF	TGTGCCAGCAGCTTACCGGCAGAGGGTTTCGGGGAGCTGTTTTTT
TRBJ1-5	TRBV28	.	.	CATAGTYYQPQHF	TGTGCCACCGCCGGGACCTATTATCAGCCCCAGCATTTT
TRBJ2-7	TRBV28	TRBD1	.	CASSPRDSGRGSYEQYF	TGTGCCAGCAGTCCCCGGGACAGTGGACGGGGCAGCTACGAGCAGTACTTC
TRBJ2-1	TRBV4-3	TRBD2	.	CASSQDPSLLAGGPNEQFF	TGCGCCAGCAGCCAAGATCCCTCTCTACTAGCGGGAGGACCAAATGAGCAGTTCTTC
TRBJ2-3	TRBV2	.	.	CASTWAGSTDTQYF	TGTGCCAGCACATGGGCAGGGAGCACAGATACGCAGTATTTT
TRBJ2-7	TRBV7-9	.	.	CASSSSTAVTGEQYF	TGTGCCAGCAGCTCCTCCACCGCCGTTACTGGCGAGCAGTACTTC
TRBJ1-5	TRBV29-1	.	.	CSVDTGLGQPQHF	TGCAGCGTTGATACAGGGCTGGGTCAGCCCCAGCATTTT
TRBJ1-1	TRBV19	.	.	CASSQSNTEAFF	TGTGCCAGTAGTCAGTCAAACACTGAAGCTTTCTTT
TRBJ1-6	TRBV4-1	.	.	CASSLGRSPLHF	TGCGCCAGCAGCCTTGGGCGTTCACCCCTCCACTTT
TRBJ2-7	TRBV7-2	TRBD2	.	CASTAVGLGHEQYF	TGTGCCAGCACCGCCGTGGGACTAGGCCACGAGCAGTACTTC
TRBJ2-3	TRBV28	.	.	CASSFRGADTQYF	TGTGCCAGCAGTTTTCGGGGAGCAGATACGCAGTATTTT
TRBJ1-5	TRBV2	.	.	CASSEAGGMSNQPQHF	TGTGCCAGCTCTGAGGCGGGGGGCATGAGCAATCAGCCCCAGCATTTT
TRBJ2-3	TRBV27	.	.	CASSESGTDTQYF	TGTGCCAGCAGTGAGAGCGGCACAGATACGCAGTATTTT
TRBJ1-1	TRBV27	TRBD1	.	CASSPWTGFGEAFF	TGTGCCAGCAGTCCGTGGACAGGGTTTGGTGAAGCTTTCTTT
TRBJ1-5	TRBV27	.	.	CASSHWWGGEGNQPQHF	TGTGCCAGCAGTCATTGGTGGGGGGGAGAGGGCAATCAGCCCCAGCATTTT
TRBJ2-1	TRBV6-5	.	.	CASSYSVQRPYNEQFF	TGTGCCAGCAGTTACTCGGTGCAGAGGCCGTACAATGAGCAGTTCTTC
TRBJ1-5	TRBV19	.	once	CASSIVPGPSDQPQHF	TGTGCCAGTAGTATAGTACCGGGGCCTAGCGATCAGCCCCAGCATTTT
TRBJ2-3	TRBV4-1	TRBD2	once	CASSQDDSTVRGAVDTQYF	TGCGCCAGCAGCCAAGACGATTCGACTGTGCGGGGGGCCGTAGATACGCAGTATTTT
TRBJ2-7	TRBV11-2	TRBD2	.	CASSLFSSGRHYEQYF	TGTGCCAGCAGCTTATTCTCGAGCGGGAGGCACTACGAGCAGTACTTC
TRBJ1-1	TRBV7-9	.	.	CASSLDQGDTEAFF	TGTGCCAGCAGCCTGGACCAGGGCGACACTGAAGCTTTCTTT
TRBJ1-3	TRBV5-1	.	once	CASSLGPRQSSGNTIYF	TGCGCCAGCAGCTTGGGCCCCCGGCAGAGCTCTGGAAACACCATATATTTT
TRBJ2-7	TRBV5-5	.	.	CASSLNSGYSYEQYF	TGTGCCAGCAGCTTGAATAGCGGATACTCCTACGAGCAGTACTTC
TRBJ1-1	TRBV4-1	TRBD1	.	CASSQLGQGYTEAFF	TGCGCCAGCAGCCAACTAGGACAGGGGTACACTGAAGCTTTCTTT
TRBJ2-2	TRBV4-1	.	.	CASSQGRTRGTGELFF	TGCGCCAGCAGCCAGGGCCGGACTCGGGGCACCGGGGAGCTGTTTTTT
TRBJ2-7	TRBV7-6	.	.	CASSLGGNYEQYF	TGTGCCAGCAGCTTAGGGGGAAACTACGAGCAGTACTTC
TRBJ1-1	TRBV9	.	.	CASSPSGGVGNTEAFF	TGTGCCAGCAGCCCATCCGGGGGAGTAGGGAACACTGAAGCTTTCTTT
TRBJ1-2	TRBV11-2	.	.	CASSRTLDGYTF	TGTGCCAGCAGCAGGACGTTAGATGGCTACACCTTC
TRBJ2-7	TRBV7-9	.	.	CASSLAAYEQYF	TGTGCCAGCAGCTTAGCAGCATACGAGCAGTACTTC
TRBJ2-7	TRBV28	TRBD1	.	CASSSLDRAYEQYF	TGTGCCAGCAGTTCACTTGACAGGGCCTACGAGCAGTACTTC
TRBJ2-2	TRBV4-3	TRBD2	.	CASSQAERDATGELFF	TGCGCCAGCAGCCAAGCGGAGCGGGACGCCACCGGGGAGCTGTTTTTT
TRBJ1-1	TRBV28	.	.	CASSYTRTEAFF	TGTGCCAGCAGTTACACCAGGACTGAAGCTTTCTTT
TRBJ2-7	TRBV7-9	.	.	CASSATGDFSYEQYF	TGTGCCAGCAGCGCCACAGGGGACTTCTCCTACGAGCAGTACTTC
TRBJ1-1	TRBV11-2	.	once	CASSLGAEAFF	TGTGCCAGCAGCTTAGGGGCTGAAGCTTTCTTT
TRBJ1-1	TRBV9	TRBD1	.	CASSAEDREGDEAFF	TGTGCCAGCAGCGCCGAGGACAGGGAAGGCGATGAAGCTTTCTTT
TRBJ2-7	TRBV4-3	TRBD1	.	CASSAYSGTGYEQYF	TGCGCCAGCAGCGCATACTCCGGGACAGGCTACGAGCAGTACTTC
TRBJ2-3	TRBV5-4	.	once	CASPAGGADTQYF	TGTGCCAGCCCGGCCGGGGGTGCAGATACGCAGTATTTT
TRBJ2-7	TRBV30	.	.	CAWRPLVGGHEQYF	TGTGCCTGGAGGCCCCTCGTGGGGGGCCACGAGCAGTACTTC
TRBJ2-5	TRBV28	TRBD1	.	CASSPGTATYQETQYF	TGTGCCAGCAGTCCCGGGACAGCCACTTACCAAGAGACCCAGTACTTC
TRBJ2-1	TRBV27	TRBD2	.	CASSFGGGISYNEQFF	TGTGCCAGCAGTTTTGGGGGAGGGATCTCCTACAATGAGCAGTTCTTC
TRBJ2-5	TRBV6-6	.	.	CASSSRESGFQETQYF	TGTGCCAGCAGCTCCCGCGAATCAGGTTTCCAAGAGACCCAGTACTTC
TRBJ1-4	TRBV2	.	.	CASSEPGLNEKLFF	TGTGCCAGCAGTGAGCCAGGCCTTAATGAAAAACTGTTTTTT
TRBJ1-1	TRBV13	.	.	CASSAQGQNTEAFF	TGTGCCAGCAGCGCGCAGGGGCAGAACACTGAAGCTTTCTTT
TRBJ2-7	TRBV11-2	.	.	CASSDGWRGYDEQYF	TGTGCCAGCAGCGACGGGTGGCGGGGTTACGACGAGCAGTACTTC
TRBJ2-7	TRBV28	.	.	CASNPRGQNYEQYF	TGTGCCAGCAACCCGCGGGGACAGAACTACGAGCAGTACTTC
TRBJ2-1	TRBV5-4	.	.	CASSLVGHEQFF	TGTGCCAGCAGCTTGGTGGGCCATGAGCAGTTCTTC
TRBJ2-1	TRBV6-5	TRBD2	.	CASTPGGAGEQFF	TGTGCCAGCACTCCCGGGGGGGCAGGGGAGCAGTTCTTC
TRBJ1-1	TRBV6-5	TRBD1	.	CASSYDRGTEAFF	TGTGCCAGCAGTTATGACAGGGGCACTGAAGCTTTCTTT
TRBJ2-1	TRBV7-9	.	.	CASSLTPSNEQFF	TGTGCCAGCAGCTTAACGCCGTCCAATGAGCAGTTCTTC
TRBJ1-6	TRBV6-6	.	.	CASSYPGGPDNSPLHF	TGTGCCAGCAGTTACCCGGGAGGGCCTGATAATTCACCCCTCCACTTT